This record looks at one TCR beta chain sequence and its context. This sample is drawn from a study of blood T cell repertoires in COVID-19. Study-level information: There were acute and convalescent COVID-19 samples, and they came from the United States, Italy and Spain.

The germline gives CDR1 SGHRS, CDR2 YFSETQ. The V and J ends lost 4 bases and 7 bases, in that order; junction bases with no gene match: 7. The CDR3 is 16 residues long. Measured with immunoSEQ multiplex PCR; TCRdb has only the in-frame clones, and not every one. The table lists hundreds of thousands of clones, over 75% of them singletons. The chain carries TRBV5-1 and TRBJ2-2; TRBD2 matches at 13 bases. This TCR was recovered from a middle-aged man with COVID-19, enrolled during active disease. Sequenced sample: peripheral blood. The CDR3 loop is CASSPTSGGFGGELFF. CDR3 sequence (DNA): TGCGCCAGCAGCCCGACTAGCGGGGGGTTTGGCGGGGAGCTGTTTTTT.